What follows are 2 T cell receptor beta chains derived from one specimen sequenced in a study of blood T cell repertoires in COVID-19. Clones were sequenced by immunoSEQ multiplex PCR, and TCRdb holds only the in-frame ones, with some missing. Of about 160,000 clones in the sample, 84% were seen once. Sequenced sample: peripheral blood. These receptors were collected from a woman aged 80 or over with acute or convalescent COVID-19.

The V and J genes are TRBV6-5 and TRBJ1-6; D ambiguous. The V end lost 0 bases, the J end lost 7 bases, and 10 bases lay between the germline ends. CDR1 and CDR2 from the germline V gene are MNHEY and SVGAGI. The CDR3 extends over 15 amino acids. DNA of the CDR3: TGTGCCAGCAGTTACTCGAACGGGGAAAATTCACCCCTCCACTTT. This gives the protein CASSYSNGENSPLHF.

V is TRBV6-4 and J is TRBJ2-2, with D uncertain. The CDR3 is 12 amino acids. CDR1 and CDR2 from the germline V gene are MRHNA and SNTAGT. Trimming removed 2 bases from V and 7 bases from J, with 5 bases in between. The CDR3, as DNA: TGTGCCAGCAGTGACCGAGTCGGGGAGCTGTTTTTT. Translated: CASSDRVGELFF.